The clone carrying this T cell receptor beta chain was counted many times. This sample is drawn from a study of metastatic and nonmetastatic thyroid tumors. TCRdb re-analyzed the PCR reads using MiXCR. The top ten hold roughly 13% of the sample, which has tens of thousands of clones, roughly 18% seen once. The CDR3 is made up of 14 amino acids. Germline CDR1 MRHNA, CDR2 SNTAGT. Trimming removed 8 bases at V and 3 bases at J, with 13 bases between. Patients were all untreated before their thyroid surgery. The receptor was isolated from a female donor with papillary thyroid cancer or a benign thyroid nodule (not recorded which). Some clones in this sample may be carry-over from other donors' samples. The material sequenced was blood. The J gene is TRBJ2-2, the V gene TRBV6-4; D unresolved. The DNA of the CDR3 is TGTGCCAGCTCAACGGGCGCGGACACCGGGGAGCTGTTTTTT. Translation: CASSTGADTGELFF.